The 10 T cell receptor beta chains below all came from one sample that was sequenced in a study of T cells expressing NK-cell markers. TCRdb reprocessed the 5' RACE reads, keeping one entry per CDR3 protein, no DNA. Its clone listing holds 350,000 to 450,000 distinct CDR3 sequences. The sequencing sample was made of blood T cells: a sorted CD56 or NKG2C T cell subset, CD4+ or CD8+ T cells, or bulk PBMC T cells (not recorded which). The source of these receptors is a man aged 18 to 69 in good health.

The chain uses TRBV5-5 and TRBJ1-5; the D call of TRBD1 rests on TCRdb alone, since no DNA is present to check it. The CDR3 covers 15 residues. Per the germline V gene, CDR1 is SGHKS and CDR2 is YYEKEE (reference sequence). This CDR3 reads CASSYLPGGNQPQHF.

The chain's CDR3 is CASSTQGALGNTIYF. J is TRBJ1-3 and V is TRBV18; the D call of TRBD1 rests on TCRdb alone, since no DNA is present to check it. The CDR3 contains 15 residues. Germline CDR1 KGHSH, CDR2 LQKENI. The variable domain in full, with the rest retrieved from reference TRBV18 and TRBJ1-3, is NAGVMQNPRHLVRRRGQEARLRCSPMKGHSHVYWYRQLPEEGLKFMVYLQKENIIDESGMPKERFSAEFPKEGPSILRIQQVVRGDSAAYFCASSTQGALGNTIYFGEGSWLTVV.

The chain joins TRBV28 to TRBJ2-5; TCRdb lists TRBD1, though no DNA is available to test this call. Germline CDR1 is MDHEN and CDR2 is SYDVKM. The CDR3 runs 19 residues. The CDR3 reads CASSLGPTAQGFGGETQYF.

J is TRBJ2-2 and V is TRBV2. CDR1 SNHLY and CDR2 FYNNEI come from the germline V gene. CDR3 length: 15 residues. CDR3 sequence reads: CASSKVVAAAGELFF.

The rearrangement uses TRBV12-3 or TRBV12-4 and TRBJ1-2; TCRdb returns TRBD1, unconfirmable since there is no DNA. CDR3 length equals 15 residues. The CDR3 protein is CASSHTRQAGGGYTF.

The rearrangement joins TRBV5-6 to TRBJ1-6; the TCRdb D gene call, TRBD1, has no DNA to confirm it. Per germline, CDR1 SGHDT and CDR2 YYEEEE. The CDR3 extends over 14 amino acids. This chain's CDR3 is CASSPGPNNSPLHF. Supplemented by reference TRBV5-6 and TRBJ1-6, the full variable domain reads DAGVTQSPTHLIKTRGQQVTLRCSPKSGHDTVSWYQQALGQGPQFIFQYYEEEERQRGNFPDRFSGHQFPNYSSELNVNALLLGDSALYLCASSPGPNNSPLHFGNGTRLTVT.

V and J are TRBV7-8 and TRBJ2-3; the D gene TCRdb calls, TRBD1, cannot be checked with no DNA. Germline V gives CDR1 SGHVS, CDR2 FQNEAQ. The CDR3 has 14 residues. The CDR3 sequence: CASSPPLATDTQYF.

This rearrangement joins TRBV20-1 to TRBJ1-1. The V gene's germline CDR1 is DFQATT and CDR2 SNEGSKA (reference sequence). CDR3 length: 13 residues. The CDR3 loop is CSARDRPSTEAFF.

This sequence joins TRBV6-1 and TRBJ1-5; TCRdb lists TRBD1, though no DNA is available to test this call. This CDR3 comprises 13 residues. Looked up from germline, CDR1 is MNHNS and CDR2 is SASEGT. CDR3 protein: CASSTQGGQPQHF.

The chain employs TRBV27 and TRBJ2-2; checking the TCRdb D call of TRBD2 is not possible without DNA. Germline V gives CDR1 MNHEY, CDR2 SMNVEV (reference sequence). The CDR3 totals 21 residues. CDR3 amino acids: CASSFRGTSGGGARNTGELFF.